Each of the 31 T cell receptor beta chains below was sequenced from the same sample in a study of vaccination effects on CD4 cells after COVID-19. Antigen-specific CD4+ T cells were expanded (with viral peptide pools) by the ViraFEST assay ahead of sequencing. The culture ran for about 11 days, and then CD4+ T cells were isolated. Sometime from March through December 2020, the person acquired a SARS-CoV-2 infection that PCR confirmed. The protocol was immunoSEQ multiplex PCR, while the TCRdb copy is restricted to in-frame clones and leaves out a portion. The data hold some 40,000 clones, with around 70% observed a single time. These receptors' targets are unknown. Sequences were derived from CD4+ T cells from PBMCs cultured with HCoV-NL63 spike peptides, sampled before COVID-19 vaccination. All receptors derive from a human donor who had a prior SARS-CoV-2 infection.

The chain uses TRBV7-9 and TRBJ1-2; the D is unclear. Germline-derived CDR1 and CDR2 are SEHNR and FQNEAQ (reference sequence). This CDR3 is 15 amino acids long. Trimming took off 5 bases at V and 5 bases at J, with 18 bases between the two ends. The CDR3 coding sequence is TGTGCCAGCAGCACCGGACTGGGAGTAGGGTATGGCTACACCTTC. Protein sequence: CASSTGLGVGYGYTF.

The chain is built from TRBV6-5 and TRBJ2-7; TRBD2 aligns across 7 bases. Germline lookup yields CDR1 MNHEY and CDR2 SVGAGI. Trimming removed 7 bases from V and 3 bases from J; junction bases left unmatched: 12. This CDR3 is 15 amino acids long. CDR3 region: CASNQRGVADYEQYF. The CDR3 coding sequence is TGTGCCAGCAACCAACGGGGGGTAGCGGACTACGAGCAGTACTTC.

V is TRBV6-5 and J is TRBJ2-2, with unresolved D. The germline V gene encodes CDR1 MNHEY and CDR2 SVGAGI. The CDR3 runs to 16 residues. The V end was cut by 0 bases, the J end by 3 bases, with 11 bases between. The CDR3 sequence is CASSYSWYTDTGELFF. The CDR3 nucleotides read TGTGCCAGCAGTTACTCGTGGTATACGGACACCGGGGAGCTGTTTTTT.

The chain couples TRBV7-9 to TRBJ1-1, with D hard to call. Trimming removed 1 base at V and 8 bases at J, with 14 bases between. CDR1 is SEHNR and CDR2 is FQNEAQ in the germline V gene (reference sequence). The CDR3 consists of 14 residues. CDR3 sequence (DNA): TGTGCCAGCAGCTTAGTCCCAGCACGCTCCGAAGCTTTCTTT. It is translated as CASSLVPARSEAFF.

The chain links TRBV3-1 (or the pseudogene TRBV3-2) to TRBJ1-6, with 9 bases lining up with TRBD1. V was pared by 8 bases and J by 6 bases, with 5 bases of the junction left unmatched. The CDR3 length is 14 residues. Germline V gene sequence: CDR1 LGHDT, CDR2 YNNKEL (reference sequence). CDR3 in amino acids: CASAQTGGNSPLHF. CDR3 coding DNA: TGTGCCAGCGCGCAGACAGGGGGTAATTCACCCCTCCACTTT.

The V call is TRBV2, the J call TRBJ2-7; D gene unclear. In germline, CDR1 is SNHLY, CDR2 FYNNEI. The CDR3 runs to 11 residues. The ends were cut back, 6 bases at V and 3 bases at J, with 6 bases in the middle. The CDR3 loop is CASRANYEQYF. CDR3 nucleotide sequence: TGTGCCAGCAGAGCTAACTACGAGCAGTACTTC.

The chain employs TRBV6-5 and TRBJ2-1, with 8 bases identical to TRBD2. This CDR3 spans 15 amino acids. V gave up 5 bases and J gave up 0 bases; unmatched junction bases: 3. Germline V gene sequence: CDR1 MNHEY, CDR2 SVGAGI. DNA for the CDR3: TGTGCCAGCAGTCTTCTAGCGGGCTCCTACAATGAGCAGTTCTTC. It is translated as CASSLLAGSYNEQFF.

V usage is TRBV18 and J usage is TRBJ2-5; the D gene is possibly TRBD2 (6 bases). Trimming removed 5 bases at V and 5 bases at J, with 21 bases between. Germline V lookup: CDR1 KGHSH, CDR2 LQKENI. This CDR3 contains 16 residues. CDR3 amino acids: CASSSTGPGAGETQYF. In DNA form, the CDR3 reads TGTGCCAGCTCATCTACCGGACCCGGGGCGGGGGAGACCCAGTACTTC.

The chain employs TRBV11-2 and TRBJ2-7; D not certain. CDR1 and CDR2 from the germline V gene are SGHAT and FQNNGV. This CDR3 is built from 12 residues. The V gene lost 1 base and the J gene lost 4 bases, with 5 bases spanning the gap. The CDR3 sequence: CASSLVRYEQYF. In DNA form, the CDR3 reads TGTGCCAGCAGCTTAGTTCGATACGAGCAGTACTTC.

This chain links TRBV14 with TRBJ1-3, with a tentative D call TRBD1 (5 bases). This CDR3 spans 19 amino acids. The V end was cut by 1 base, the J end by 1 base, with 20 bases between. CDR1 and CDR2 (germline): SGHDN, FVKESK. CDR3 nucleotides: TGTGCCAGCAGCCAAGTACGCGGGACGCAGCTAGTATCTGGAAACACCATATATTTT. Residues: CASSQVRGTQLVSGNTIYF.

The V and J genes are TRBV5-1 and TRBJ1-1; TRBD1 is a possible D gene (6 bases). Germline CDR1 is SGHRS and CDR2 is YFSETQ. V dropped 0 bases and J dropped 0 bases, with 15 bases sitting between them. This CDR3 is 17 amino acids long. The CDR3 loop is CASSLVGGVGVNTEAFF. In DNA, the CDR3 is TGCGCCAGCAGCTTGGTGGGGGGCGTCGGAGTGAACACTGAAGCTTTCTTT.

For the CDR3, the DNA is TGCGCCAGCAGCTTAAACACAGATACGCAGTATTTT. Protein sequence: CASSLNTDTQYF. The rearrangement uses TRBV5-1 and TRBJ2-3; D is unresolved. The CDR3 is 12 amino acids. In germline, CDR1 is SGHRS, CDR2 YFSETQ. Trimming cost V 2 bases and J 2 bases, with 3 bases left between them.

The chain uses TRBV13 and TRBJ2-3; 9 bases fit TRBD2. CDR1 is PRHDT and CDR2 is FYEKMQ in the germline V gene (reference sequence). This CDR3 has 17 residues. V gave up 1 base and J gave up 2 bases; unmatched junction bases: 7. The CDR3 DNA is TGTGCCAGCAGCTTAGAAGCGGGGGGCCCCTACACAGATACGCAGTATTTT. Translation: CASSLEAGGPYTDTQYF.

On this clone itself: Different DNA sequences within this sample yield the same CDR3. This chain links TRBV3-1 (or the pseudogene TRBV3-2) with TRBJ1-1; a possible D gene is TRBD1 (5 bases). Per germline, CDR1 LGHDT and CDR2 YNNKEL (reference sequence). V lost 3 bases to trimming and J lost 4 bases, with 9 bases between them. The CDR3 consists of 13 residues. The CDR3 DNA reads TGTGCCAGCAGCCACAGGGCCGGCACTGAAGCTTTCTTT. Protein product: CASSHRAGTEAFF.

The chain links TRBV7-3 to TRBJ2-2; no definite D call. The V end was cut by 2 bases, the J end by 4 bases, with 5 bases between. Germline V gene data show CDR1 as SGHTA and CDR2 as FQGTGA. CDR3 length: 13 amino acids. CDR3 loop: CASSLDLTGELFF. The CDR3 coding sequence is TGTGCCAGCAGCTTAGACCTCACCGGGGAGCTGTTTTTT.

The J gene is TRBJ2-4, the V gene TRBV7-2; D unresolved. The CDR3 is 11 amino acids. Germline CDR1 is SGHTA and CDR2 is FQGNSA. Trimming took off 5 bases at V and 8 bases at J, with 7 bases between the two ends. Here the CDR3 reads CASSQAYIQYF. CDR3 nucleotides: TGTGCCAGCAGCCAGGCGTACATTCAGTACTTC.

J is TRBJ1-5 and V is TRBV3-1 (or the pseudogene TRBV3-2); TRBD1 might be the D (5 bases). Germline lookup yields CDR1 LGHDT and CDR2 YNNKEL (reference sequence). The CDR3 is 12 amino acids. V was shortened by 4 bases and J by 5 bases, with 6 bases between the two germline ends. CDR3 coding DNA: TGTGCCAGCAGCCTACAGGATCAGCCCCAGCATTTT. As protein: CASSLQDQPQHF.

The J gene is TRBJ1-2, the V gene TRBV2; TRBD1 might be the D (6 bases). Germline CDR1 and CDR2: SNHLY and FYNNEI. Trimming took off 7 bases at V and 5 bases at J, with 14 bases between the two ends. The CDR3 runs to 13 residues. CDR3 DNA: TGTGCCAGCACCCTGGACAGACCTTATGGCTACACCTTC. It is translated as CASTLDRPYGYTF. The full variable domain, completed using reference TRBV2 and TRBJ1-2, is EPEVTQTPSHQVTQMGQEVILRCVPISNHLYFYWYRQILGQKVEFLVSFYNNEISEKSEIFDDQFSVERPDGSNFTLKIRSTKLEDSAMYFCASTLDRPYGYTFGSGTRLTVV.

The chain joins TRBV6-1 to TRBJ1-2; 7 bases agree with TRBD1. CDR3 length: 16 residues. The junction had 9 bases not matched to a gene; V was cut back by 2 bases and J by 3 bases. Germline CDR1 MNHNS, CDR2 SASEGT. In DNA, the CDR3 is TGTGCCAGCAGTGAAAATCCGGGACAGAGCCACTATGGCTACACCTTC. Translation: CASSENPGQSHYGYTF.

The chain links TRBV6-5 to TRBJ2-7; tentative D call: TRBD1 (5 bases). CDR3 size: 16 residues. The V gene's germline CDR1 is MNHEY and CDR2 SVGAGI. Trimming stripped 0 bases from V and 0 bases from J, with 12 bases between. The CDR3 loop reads CASSYSLPGNSYEQYF. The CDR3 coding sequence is TGTGCCAGCAGTTACTCGCTTCCAGGGAACTCCTACGAGCAGTACTTC.

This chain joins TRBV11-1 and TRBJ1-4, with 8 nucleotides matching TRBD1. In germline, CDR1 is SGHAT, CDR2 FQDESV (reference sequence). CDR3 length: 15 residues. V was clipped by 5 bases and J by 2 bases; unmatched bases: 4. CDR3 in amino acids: CASSPAGGTNEKLFF. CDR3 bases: TGTGCCAGCAGCCCCGCAGGGGGCACTAATGAAAAACTGTTTTTT.

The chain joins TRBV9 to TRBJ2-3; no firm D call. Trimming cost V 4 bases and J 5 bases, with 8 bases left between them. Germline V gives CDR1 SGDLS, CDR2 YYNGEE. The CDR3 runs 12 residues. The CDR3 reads CASSLQQDTQYF. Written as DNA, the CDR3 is TGTGCCAGCAGCCTCCAGCAAGATACGCAGTATTTT.

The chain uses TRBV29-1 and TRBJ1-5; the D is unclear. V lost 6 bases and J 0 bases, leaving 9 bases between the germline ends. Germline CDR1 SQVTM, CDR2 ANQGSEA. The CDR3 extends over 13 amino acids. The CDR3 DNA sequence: TGCAGCGTGGCCATGGATAGCAATCAGCCCCAGCATTTT. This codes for CSVAMDSNQPQHF.

DNA for the CDR3: TGTGCCAGCTGTTCGAACTCTGGAAACACCATATATTTT. This gives the protein CASCSNSGNTIYF. The gene calls are TRBV6-5 and TRBJ1-3; D is uncertain. This CDR3 region has 13 residues. Trimming left V 8 bases short and J 0 bases short, with 8 bases between. Per germline, CDR1 MNHEY and CDR2 SVGAGI.

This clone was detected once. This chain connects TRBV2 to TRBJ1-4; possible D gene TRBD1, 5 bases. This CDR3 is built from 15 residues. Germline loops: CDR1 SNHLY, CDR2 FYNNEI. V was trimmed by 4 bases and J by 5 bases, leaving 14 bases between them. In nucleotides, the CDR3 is TGTGCCAGCAGTGGGCTACGGGGGGGAAATGAAAAACTGTTTTTT. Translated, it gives CASSGLRGGNEKLFF.

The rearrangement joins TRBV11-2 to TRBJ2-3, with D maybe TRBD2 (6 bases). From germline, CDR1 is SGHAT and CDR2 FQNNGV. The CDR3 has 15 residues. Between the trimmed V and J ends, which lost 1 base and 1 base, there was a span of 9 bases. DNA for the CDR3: TGTGCCAGCAGCTTAGGGGGAGGTCGCACAGATACGCAGTATTTT. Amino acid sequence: CASSLGGGRTDTQYF.

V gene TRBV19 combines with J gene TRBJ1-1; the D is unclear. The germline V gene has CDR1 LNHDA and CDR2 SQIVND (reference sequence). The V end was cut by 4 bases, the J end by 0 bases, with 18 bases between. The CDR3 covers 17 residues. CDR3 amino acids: CASSRPGRPGVNTEAFF. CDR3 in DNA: TGTGCCAGTAGTAGGCCCGGACGGCCTGGGGTGAACACTGAAGCTTTCTTT.

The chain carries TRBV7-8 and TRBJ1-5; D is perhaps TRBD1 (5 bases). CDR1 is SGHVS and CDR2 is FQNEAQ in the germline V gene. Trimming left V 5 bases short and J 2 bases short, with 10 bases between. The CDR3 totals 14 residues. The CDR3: CASSVRGRNQPQHF. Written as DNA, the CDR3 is TGTGCCAGCAGCGTAAGGGGTCGCAATCAGCCCCAGCATTTT. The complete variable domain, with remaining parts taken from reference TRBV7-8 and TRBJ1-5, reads GAGVSQSPRYKVAKRGQDVALRCDPISGHVSLFWYQQALGQGPEFLTYFQNEAQLDKSGLPSDRFFAERPEGSVSTLKIQRTQQEDSAVYLCASSVRGRNQPQHFGDGTRLSIL.

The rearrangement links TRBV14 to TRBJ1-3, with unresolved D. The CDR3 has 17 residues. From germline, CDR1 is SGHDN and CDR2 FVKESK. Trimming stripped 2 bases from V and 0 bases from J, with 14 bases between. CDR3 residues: CASSQLTGDFSGNTIYF. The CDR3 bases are TGTGCCAGCAGCCAATTGACCGGGGATTTCTCTGGAAACACCATATATTTT. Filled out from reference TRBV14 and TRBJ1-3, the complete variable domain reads EAGVTQFPSHSVIEKGQTVTLRCDPISGHDNLYWYRRVMGKEIKFLLHFVKESKQDESGMPNNRFLAERTGGTYSTLKVQPAELEDSGVYFCASSQLTGDFSGNTIYFGEGSWLTVV.

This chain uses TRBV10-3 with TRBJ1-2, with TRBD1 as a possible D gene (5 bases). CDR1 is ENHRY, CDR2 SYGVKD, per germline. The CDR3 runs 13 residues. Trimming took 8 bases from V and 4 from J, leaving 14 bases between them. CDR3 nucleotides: TGTGCCATCCGGGACGAAGGTGTCTATGGCTACACCTTC. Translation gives CAIRDEGVYGYTF.

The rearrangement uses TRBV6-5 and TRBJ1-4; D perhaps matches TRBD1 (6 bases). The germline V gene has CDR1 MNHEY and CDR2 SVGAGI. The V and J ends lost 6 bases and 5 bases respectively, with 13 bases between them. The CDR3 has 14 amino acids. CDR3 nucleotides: TGTGCCAGCAGAGGACAGTTATTGAATGAAAAACTGTTTTTT. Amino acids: CASRGQLLNEKLFF.